This T cell receptor beta chain was documented in a study of T cells in Graves' hyperthyroidism and ophthalmopathy. It was RNA transcripts that yielded the amplified TCR beta CDR3 regions. In the first-round RT-PCR of the TCR CDR3, the HTBI primer set was used. Via MiXCR, TCRdb re-called the multiplex PCR reads, giving one row per CDR3 protein. The table includes about 570,000 distinct CDR3 sequences, 46% detected once. The CDR3 runs to 15 residues. Germline V gene sequence: CDR1 MDHEN, CDR2 SYDVKM. Trimming cost V 5 bases and J 1 base; bases outside gene matches: 4. Study-level findings and limits: Most thyroid-expanded clonotypes above 0.001 were also found in blood. Ophthalmopathy and stable hyperthyroidism were separated by a 13 V-J model.

Together with thyroid ultrasound, orbital computed tomography, serum thyroxine and TRAb, clinical symptoms were used for diagnoses. The sample holds one count of this clonotype. Its antigen is currently unknown. The sequencing input was peripheral blood or thyroid tissue (not recorded which). V is TRBV28 and J is TRBJ2-2; 7 bases align to TRBD1. The sequence was collected from an adult woman with Graves' disease, either hyperthyroidism or ophthalmopathy (not recorded which). DNA of the CDR3: TGTGCCAGCAGTGCCTGGACAGGGAACACCGGGGAGCTGTTTTTT. As protein: CASSAWTGNTGELFF.